The source of this T cell receptor beta chain is a study of blood T cell repertoires in COVID-19. This clone was counted many times. This CDR3 spans 15 amino acids. Germline trimming cut 8 bases from V and 1 base from J; bases unmatched to any gene: 11. Per the germline V gene, CDR1 is MNHNY and CDR2 is SVGAGI (reference sequence). Clones were sequenced by immunoSEQ multiplex PCR, and TCRdb holds only the in-frame ones, with some missing. The sample comprises over 55,000 clones, 83% of which are singletons, and more than 8.5% rests with the top ten. This rearrangement joins TRBV6-6 to TRBJ2-7; 7 nucleotides line up with TRBD2. The TCR was taken from a man aged 50-60 years with COVID-19, enrolled during active disease. The sample comprised peripheral blood. The chain's CDR3 is CASGLREDTSYEQYF. The CDR3 region has the DNA TGTGCCAGCGGGCTTCGGGAGGACACTTCCTACGAGCAGTACTTC.